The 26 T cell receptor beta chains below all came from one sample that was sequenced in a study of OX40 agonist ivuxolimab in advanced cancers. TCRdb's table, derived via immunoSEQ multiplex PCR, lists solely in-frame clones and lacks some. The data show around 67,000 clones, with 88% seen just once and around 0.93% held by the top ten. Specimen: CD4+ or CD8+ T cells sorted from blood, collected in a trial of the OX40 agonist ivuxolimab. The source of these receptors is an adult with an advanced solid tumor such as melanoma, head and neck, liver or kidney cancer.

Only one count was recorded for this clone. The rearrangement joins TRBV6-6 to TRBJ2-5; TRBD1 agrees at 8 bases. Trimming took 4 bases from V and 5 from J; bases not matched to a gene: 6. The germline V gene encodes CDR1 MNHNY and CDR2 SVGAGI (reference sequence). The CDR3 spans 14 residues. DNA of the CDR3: TGTGCCAGCAGTTCACTGACAGGGGTTGAGACCCAGTACTTC. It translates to CASSSLTGVETQYF.

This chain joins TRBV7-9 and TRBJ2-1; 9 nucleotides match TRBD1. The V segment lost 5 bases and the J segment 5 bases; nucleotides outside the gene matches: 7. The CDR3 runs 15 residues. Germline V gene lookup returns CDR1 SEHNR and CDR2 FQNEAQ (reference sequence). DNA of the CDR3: TGTGCCAGCAGCCCGGGGGACAGGGACGACAATGAGCAGTTCTTC. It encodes CASSPGDRDDNEQFF.

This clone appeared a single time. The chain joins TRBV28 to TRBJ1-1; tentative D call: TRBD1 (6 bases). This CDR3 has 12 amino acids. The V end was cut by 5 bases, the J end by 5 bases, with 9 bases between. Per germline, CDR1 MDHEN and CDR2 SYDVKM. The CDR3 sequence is CASSPQGTEAFF. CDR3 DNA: TGTGCCAGCAGTCCCCAGGGGACTGAAGCTTTCTTT.

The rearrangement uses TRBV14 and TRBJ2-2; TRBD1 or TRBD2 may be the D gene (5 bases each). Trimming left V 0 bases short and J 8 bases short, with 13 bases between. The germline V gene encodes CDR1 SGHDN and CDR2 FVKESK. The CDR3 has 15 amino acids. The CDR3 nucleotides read TGTGCCAGCAGCCAAGAAGTGTGGGGGTCTGGGGAGCTGTTTTTT. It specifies CASSQEVWGSGELFF.

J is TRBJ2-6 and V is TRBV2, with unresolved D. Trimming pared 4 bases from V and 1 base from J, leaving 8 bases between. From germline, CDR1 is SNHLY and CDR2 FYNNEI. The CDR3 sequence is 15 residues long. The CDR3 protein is CASSVQRSGANVLTF. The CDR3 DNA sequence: TGTGCCAGCAGTGTTCAGAGGTCTGGGGCCAACGTCCTGACTTTC.

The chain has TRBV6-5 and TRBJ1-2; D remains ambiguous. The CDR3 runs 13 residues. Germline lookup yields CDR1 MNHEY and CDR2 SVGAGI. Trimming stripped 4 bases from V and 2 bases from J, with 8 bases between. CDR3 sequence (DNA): TGTGCCAGCAGTTCACCCGGGAACTATGGCTACACCTTC. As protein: CASSSPGNYGYTF.

CDR3 loop: CASSPSGEGGSPLHF. The DNA of the CDR3 is TGTGCCAGTAGCCCTTCGGGGGAAGGGGGCTCACCCCTCCACTTT. The chain has TRBV19 and TRBJ1-6, with 7 bases lining up with TRBD1. The germline CDR1 and CDR2 sequences are LNHDA and SQIVND (reference sequence). Trimming took 6 bases from V and 10 from J; bases not matched to a gene: 12. The CDR3 contains 15 residues.

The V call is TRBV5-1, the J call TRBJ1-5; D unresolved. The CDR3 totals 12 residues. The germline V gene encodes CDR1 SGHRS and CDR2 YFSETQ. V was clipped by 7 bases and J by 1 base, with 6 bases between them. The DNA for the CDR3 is TGCGCCAGCCGCGACAGCAATCAGCCCCAGCATTTT. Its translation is CASRDSNQPQHF.

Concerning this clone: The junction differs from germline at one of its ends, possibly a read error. CDR3 in DNA: TGTGCCAGCAGCCCCGGGACACAGAACACTAAAGCTTTCTTT. It translates to CASSPGTQNTKAFF. This sequence joins TRBV7-6 and TRBJ1-1; D is perhaps TRBD1 (6 bases). Germline V gene lookup returns CDR1 SGHVS and CDR2 FNYEAQ. The length of the CDR3 is 14 residues.

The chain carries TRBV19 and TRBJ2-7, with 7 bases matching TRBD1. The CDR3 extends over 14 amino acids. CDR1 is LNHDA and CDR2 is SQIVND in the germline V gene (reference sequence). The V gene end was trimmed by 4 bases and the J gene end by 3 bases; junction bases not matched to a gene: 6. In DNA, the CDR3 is TGTGCCAGTAGTAGGACAGGTAGTGGCTACGAGCAGTACTTC. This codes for CASSRTGSGYEQYF.

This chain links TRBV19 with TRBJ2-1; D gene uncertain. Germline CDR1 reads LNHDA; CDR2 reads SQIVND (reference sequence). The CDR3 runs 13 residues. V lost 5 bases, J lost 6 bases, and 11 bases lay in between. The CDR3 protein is CASSGLVVNEQFF. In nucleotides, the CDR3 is TGTGCCAGTAGTGGGCTAGTTGTCAATGAGCAGTTCTTC.

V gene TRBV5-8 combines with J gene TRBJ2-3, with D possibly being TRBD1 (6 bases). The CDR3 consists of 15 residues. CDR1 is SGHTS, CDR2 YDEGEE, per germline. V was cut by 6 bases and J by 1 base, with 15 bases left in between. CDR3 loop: CASNRVARGTDTQYF. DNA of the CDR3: TGTGCCAGCAACAGGGTAGCGCGTGGCACAGATACGCAGTATTTT.

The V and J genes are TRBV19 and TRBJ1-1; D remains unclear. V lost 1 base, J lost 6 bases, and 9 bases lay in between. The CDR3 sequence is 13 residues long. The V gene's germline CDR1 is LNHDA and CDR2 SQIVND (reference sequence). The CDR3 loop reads CASSIVREAEAFF. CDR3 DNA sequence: TGTGCCAGTAGTATAGTACGGGAGGCTGAAGCTTTCTTT.

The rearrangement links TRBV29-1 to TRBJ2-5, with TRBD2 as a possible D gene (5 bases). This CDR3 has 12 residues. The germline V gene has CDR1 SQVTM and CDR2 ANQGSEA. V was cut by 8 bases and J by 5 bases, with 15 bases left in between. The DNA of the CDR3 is TGCAGCTCCCTAGAGGGCGCGGAGACCCAGTACTTC. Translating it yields CSSLEGAETQYF. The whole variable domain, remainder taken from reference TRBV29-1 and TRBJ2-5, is SAVISQKPSRDICQRGTSLTIQCQVDSQVTMMFWYRQQPGQSLTLIATANQGSEATYESGFVIDKFPISRPNLTFSTLTVSNMSPEDSSIYLCSSLEGAETQYFGPGTRLLVL.

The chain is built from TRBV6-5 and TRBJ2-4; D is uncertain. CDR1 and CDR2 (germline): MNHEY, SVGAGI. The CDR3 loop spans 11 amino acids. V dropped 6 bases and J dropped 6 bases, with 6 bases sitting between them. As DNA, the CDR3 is TGTGCCAGCAGCACAAGAAACATTCAGTACTTC. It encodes CASSTRNIQYF.

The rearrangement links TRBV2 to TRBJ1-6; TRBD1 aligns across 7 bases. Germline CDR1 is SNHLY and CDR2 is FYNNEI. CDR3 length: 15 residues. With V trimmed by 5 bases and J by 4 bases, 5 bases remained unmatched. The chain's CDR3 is CASSPRDSYNSPLHF. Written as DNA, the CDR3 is TGTGCCAGCAGTCCTCGGGACAGTTATAATTCACCCCTCCACTTT.

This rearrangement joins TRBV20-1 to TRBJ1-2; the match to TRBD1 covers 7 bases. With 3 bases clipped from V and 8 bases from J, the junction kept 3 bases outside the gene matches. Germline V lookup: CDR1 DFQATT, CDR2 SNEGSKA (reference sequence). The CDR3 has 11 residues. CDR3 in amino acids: CSARTGLGYTF. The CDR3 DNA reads TGCAGTGCTAGGACAGGGTTGGGCTACACCTTC.

Written as DNA, the CDR3 is TGTGCCAGCAGTTTGCTTGGGTCCGTAAATACGCAGTATTTT. The encoded protein is CASSLLGSVNTQYF. The genes are TRBV28 and TRBJ2-3; no firm D call. The CDR3 totals 14 residues. Trimming cost V 3 bases and J 7 bases, with 14 bases left between them. Per the germline V gene, CDR1 is MDHEN and CDR2 is SYDVKM.

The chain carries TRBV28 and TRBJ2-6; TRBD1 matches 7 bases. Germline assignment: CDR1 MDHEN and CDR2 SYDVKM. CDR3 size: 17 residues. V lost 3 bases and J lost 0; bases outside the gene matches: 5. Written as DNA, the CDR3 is TGTGCCAGCAGTTTCAACAGGGGCTCCTCTGGGGCCAACGTCCTGACTTTC. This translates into CASSFNRGSSGANVLTF.

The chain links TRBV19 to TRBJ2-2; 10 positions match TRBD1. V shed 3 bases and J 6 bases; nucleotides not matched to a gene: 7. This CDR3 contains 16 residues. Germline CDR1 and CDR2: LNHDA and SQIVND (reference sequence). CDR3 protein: CASSIQGTGESGELFF. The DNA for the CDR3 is TGTGCCAGTAGTATCCAAGGGACAGGGGAGTCCGGGGAGCTGTTTTTT.

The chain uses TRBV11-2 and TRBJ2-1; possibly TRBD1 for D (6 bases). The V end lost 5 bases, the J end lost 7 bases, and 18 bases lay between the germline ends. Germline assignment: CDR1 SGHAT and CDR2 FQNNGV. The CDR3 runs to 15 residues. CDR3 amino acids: CASSLGQPTENEQFF. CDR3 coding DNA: TGTGCCAGCAGCCTGGGACAACCAACGGAGAATGAGCAGTTCTTC.

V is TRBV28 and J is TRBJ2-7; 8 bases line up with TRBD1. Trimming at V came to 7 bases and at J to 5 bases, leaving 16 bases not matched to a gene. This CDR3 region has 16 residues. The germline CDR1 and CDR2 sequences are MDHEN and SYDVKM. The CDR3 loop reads CASMVIRGQGLDEQYF. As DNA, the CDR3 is TGTGCCAGCATGGTCATTCGCGGACAGGGCCTCGACGAGCAGTACTTC.

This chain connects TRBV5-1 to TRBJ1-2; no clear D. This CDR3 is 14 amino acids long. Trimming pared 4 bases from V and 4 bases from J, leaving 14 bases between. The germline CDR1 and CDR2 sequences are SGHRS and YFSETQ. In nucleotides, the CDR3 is TGCGCCAGCAGCCTCACAAGCCCTGGCTATGGCTACACCTTC. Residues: CASSLTSPGYGYTF.

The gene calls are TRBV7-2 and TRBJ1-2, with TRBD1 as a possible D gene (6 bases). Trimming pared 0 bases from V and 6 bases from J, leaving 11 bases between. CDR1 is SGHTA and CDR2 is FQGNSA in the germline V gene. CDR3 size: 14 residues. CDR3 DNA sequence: TGTGCCAGCAGCTTAGCGGGACATTATAATGGCTACACCTTC. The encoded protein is CASSLAGHYNGYTF.

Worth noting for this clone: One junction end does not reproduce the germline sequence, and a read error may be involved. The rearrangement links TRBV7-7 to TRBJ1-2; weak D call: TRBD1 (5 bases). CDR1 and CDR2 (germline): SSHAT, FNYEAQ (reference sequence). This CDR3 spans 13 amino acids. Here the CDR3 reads CASSGAVGVIDTF. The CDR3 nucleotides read TGTGCTAGCAGCGGGGCCGTGGGGGTAATTGACACCTTC.

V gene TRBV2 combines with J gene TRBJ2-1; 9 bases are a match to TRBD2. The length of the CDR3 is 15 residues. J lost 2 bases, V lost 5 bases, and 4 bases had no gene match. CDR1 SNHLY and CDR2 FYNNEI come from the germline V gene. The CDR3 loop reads CASSSGLATYNEQFF. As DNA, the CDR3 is TGTGCCAGCAGTTCGGGACTAGCTACCTACAATGAGCAGTTCTTC.